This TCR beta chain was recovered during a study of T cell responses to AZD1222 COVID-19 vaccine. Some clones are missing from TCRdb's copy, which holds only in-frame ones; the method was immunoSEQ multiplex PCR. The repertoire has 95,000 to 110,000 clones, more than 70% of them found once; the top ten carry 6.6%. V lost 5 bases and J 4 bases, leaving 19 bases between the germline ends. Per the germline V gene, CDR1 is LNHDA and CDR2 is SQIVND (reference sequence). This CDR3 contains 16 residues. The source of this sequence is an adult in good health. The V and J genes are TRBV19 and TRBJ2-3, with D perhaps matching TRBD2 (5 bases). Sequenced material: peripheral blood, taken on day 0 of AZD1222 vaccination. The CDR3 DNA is TGTGCCAGTAGTTCTTCGACCCTGATCGGGGCAGATACGCAGTATTTT. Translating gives CASSSSTLIGADTQYF.